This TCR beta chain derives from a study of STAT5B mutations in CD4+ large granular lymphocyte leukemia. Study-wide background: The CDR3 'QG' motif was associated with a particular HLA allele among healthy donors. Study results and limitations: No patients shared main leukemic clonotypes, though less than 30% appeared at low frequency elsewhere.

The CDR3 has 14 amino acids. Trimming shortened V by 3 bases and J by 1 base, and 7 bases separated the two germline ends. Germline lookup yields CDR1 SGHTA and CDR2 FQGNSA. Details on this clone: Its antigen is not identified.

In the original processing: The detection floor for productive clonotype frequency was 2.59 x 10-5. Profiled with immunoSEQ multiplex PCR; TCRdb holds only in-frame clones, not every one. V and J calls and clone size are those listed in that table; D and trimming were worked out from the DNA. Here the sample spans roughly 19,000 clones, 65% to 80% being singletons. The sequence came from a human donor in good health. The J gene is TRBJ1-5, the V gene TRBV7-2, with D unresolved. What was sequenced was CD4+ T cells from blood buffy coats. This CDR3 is CASSFSGSNQPQHF. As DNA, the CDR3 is TGTGCCAGCAGCTTTAGTGGAAGCAATCAGCCCCAGCATTTT.